Following are 7 T cell receptor beta chains from one sample sequenced in a study of blood T cell repertoires in COVID-19 (dated by TCRdb to 2020 to 2021). Receptors were amplified or captured by the immunoSEQ multiplex PCR assay. Imported from immuneACCESS, the table was reduced by TCRdb to in-frame sequences with V and J called. These copies leave out some clones; in studies compared against another copy, an unresolved V gene accounts for under half, and the cause of the remainder is not known. The sample table contains about 400,000 clones; only one count was recorded for roughly 86% of them. Of the sample, 2.5% to 3.5% is held by the ten largest clones. The sample comprised peripheral blood. The receptors stem from a human donor in a cohort sampled during active COVID-19.

The V call is TRBV11-1, the J call TRBJ2-7, with 9 bases matching TRBD1. V dropped 5 bases and J dropped 1; count of bases not matched to a gene: 3. The CDR3 is made up of 14 amino acids. Germline V lookup: CDR1 SGHAT, CDR2 FQDESV (reference sequence). The DNA for the CDR3 is TGTGCCAGCAGCCGCGGGACAGGGTCCTACGAGCAGTACTTC. It is translated as CASSRGTGSYEQYF.

The chain carries TRBV5-5 and TRBJ2-5, with 10 bases that match TRBD1. The trim removed 4 bases at V and 4 bases at J, leaving 13 bases unmatched. The germline CDR1 and CDR2 sequences are SGHKS and YYEKEE (reference sequence). The CDR3 has 17 residues. The CDR3 nucleotides read TGTGCCAGCAGCGCGCGTACCGGGACAGGGGAGGGAGAGACCCAGTACTTC. It codes for CASSARTGTGEGETQYF.

V usage is TRBV21-1 and J usage is TRBJ2-7; the table names TRBD1, a call not compared with the DNA. TRBV21-1 is a pseudogene segment. CDR3 size: 16 residues. In DNA form, the CDR3 reads TGTGCCAGCAGCAAATGGGGCCAAGAGGCCGGATACGAGCAGTACTTC. Translating it yields CASSKWGQEAGYEQYF.

The rearrangement links TRBV11-3 to TRBJ2-3; D may be TRBD1 (6 bases). The germline V and J ends were trimmed by 5 bases and 1 base, with 16 bases remaining between them. This CDR3 has 16 amino acids. Looked up from germline, CDR1 is SGHNT and CDR2 is YENEEA. As DNA, the CDR3 is TGTGCCAGCAGCCTAAGGACAGCGTCTGGCACAGATACGCAGTATTTT. This translates into CASSLRTASGTDTQYF.

This clone showed up just once. The rearrangement uses TRBV3-1 (or the pseudogene TRBV3-2) and TRBJ2-3; 8 bases agree with TRBD2. Germline V CDR1 and CDR2: LGHDT, YNNKEL (reference sequence). The CDR3 loop spans 16 amino acids. The V gene end was trimmed by 1 base and the J gene end by 0 bases; junction bases not matched to a gene: 3. CDR3 protein: CASSQVLAVSTDTQYF. CDR3 nucleotide sequence: TGTGCCAGCAGCCAAGTACTAGCGGTAAGCACAGATACGCAGTATTTT.

This clone was observed a single time. V and J are TRBV30 and TRBJ1-3, with 7 positions matching TRBD1. This CDR3 has 14 residues. CDR1 is GTSNPN, CDR2 SVGIG, per germline (reference sequence). The trim removed 5 bases at V and 3 bases at J, leaving 7 bases unmatched. CDR3 nucleotides: TGTGCCTGGGGGACAGTCCAGATTGGAAACACCATATATTTT. This gives the protein CAWGTVQIGNTIYF.

The chain recombines TRBV18 with TRBJ2-5; TRBD2 agrees at 7 bases. CDR1 and CDR2 (germline): KGHSH, LQKENI. This CDR3 is 16 amino acids long. J lost 1 base, V lost 4 bases, and 9 bases had no gene match. The CDR3 sequence: CASSRSSGKPQETQYF. CDR3 bases: TGTGCCAGCTCACGGTCCAGCGGGAAACCCCAAGAGACCCAGTACTTC.